A single sample is the source of the 24 T cell receptor beta chains below, sequenced in a study of T cell responses to AZD1222 COVID-19 vaccine. Generated by immunoSEQ multiplex PCR, the TCRdb table keeps only in-frame clones and is missing some. The repertoire holds 110,000 or so clones, with roughly 88% as singletons. The specimen was peripheral blood, collected on day 0 of AZD1222 vaccination. The receptors were gathered from an adult in good health.

This clone was counted a single time. The V call is TRBV4-2, the J call TRBJ2-3, with 10 bases lining up with TRBD2. The CDR3 totals 17 residues. Germline CDR1 is LGHNA and CDR2 is YNFKEQ. After removal of 3 bases from V and 1 base from J, the junction contained 7 bases not matched to a gene. The CDR3 bases are TGTGCCAGCAGCCAGGTTGGGGGGACTAGCGGCACAGATACGCAGTATTTT. This encodes CASSQVGGTSGTDTQYF.

CDR3 amino acids: CASSEAPGRYEQYV. In DNA, the CDR3 is TGTGCCAGCAGTGAAGCGCCAGGGCGATACGAGCAGTACGTC. The V and J genes are TRBV6-1 and TRBJ2-7, with D possibly TRBD1 on 5 matching bases. Trimming pared 0 bases from V and 4 bases from J, leaving 10 bases between. Germline-derived CDR1 and CDR2 are MNHNS and SASEGT. The CDR3 is 14 amino acids.

This clone was picked up a small number of times. This sequence joins TRBV10-2 and TRBJ1-2; D perhaps matches TRBD1 (5 bases). The ends were cut back, 0 bases at V and 7 bases at J, with 9 bases in the middle. Germline V CDR1 and CDR2: WSHSY, SAAADI. The CDR3 has 13 amino acids. CDR3 in DNA: TGCGCCAGCAGTGAGTCCCGGGGCCCTGGCTACACCTTC. Amino acid sequence: CASSESRGPGYTF.

This rearrangement joins TRBV9 to TRBJ1-6; the D is unclear. Trimming took 0 bases from V and 0 from J, leaving 7 bases between them. The CDR3 length is 16 residues. The germline V gene has CDR1 SGDLS and CDR2 YYNGEE. DNA for the CDR3: TGTGCCAGCAGCGTAGCCGGGAGCTCCTATAATTCACCCCTCCACTTT. Translated: CASSVAGSSYNSPLHF. Full variable domain (outside the CDR3, taken from reference TRBV9 and TRBJ1-6): DSGVTQTPKHLITATGQRVTLRCSPRSGDLSVYWYQQSLDQGLQFLIQYYNGEERAKGNILERFSAQQFPDLHSELNLSSLELGDSALYFCASSVAGSSYNSPLHFGNGTRLTVT.

The chain carries TRBV3-1 (or the pseudogene TRBV3-2) and TRBJ2-7, with 14 nucleotides matching TRBD2. Germline V gene data show CDR1 as LGHDT and CDR2 as YNNKEL (reference sequence). The CDR3 consists of 17 residues. After removal of 3 bases from V and 4 bases from J, the junction contained 8 bases not matched to a gene. The CDR3, as DNA: TGTGCCAGCAGCCATCTCGGGACTAGCGGGAGAGGTTACGAGCAGTACTTC. Protein sequence: CASSHLGTSGRGYEQYF.

J is TRBJ1-5 and V is TRBV7-2; possibly TRBD1 for D (5 bases). The V end lost 4 bases, the J end lost 1 base, and 11 bases lay between the germline ends. Germline lookup yields CDR1 SGHTA and CDR2 FQGNSA. The CDR3 extends over 15 amino acids. The CDR3 region is CASSSQDFSNQPQHF. The CDR3 coding sequence is TGTGCCAGCAGCTCACAGGACTTCAGCAATCAGCCCCAGCATTTT.

The chain carries TRBV5-6 and TRBJ1-1; D call uncertain. Per the germline V gene, CDR1 is SGHDT and CDR2 is YYEEEE. The CDR3 extends over 15 amino acids. The ends were cut back, 4 bases at V and 5 bases at J, with 18 bases in the middle. DNA of the CDR3: TGTGCCAGCAGCCCCCCCAGTCCATCGGGAACTGAAGCTTTCTTT. Translating gives CASSPPSPSGTEAFF.

On this clone itself: Other DNA sequences in this specimen translate into the identical CDR3. The chain uses TRBV24-1 and TRBJ1-1, with D uncertain. Trimming took 4 bases from V and 1 from J, leaving 9 bases between them. Per germline, CDR1 KGHDR and CDR2 SFDVKD. This CDR3 has 14 amino acids. CDR3 nucleotide sequence: TGTGCCACCAGTGACGGTGCCCGGAACACTGAAGCTTTCTTT. This sequence encodes CATSDGARNTEAFF.

The rearrangement joins TRBV12-3 or TRBV12-4 to TRBJ2-5; D call uncertain. The germline V and J ends were trimmed by 6 bases and 5 bases, with 13 bases remaining between them. The CDR3 is 13 residues long. CDR3 nucleotide sequence: TGTGCCAGCAGAAATCTGGGCCTGGAGACCCAGTACTTC. Protein sequence: CASRNLGLETQYF.

V and J are TRBV6-1 and TRBJ1-2; the D is unclear. This CDR3 contains 15 residues. Germline CDR1 is MNHNS and CDR2 is SASEGT. The V end was cut by 1 base, the J end by 2 bases, with 11 bases between. In DNA, the CDR3 is TGTGCCAGCAGTGAAGGGCAGGTACCCAACTATGGCTACACCTTC. Translation: CASSEGQVPNYGYTF.

The V and J genes are TRBV3-1 (or the pseudogene TRBV3-2) and TRBJ1-3; 7 bases map to TRBD1. The CDR3 has 14 amino acids. The germline V gene has CDR1 LGHDT and CDR2 YNNKEL (reference sequence). With 5 bases clipped from V and 3 bases from J, the junction kept 4 bases outside the gene matches. The CDR3 nucleotides read TGTGCCAGCAGCGACTCAGGGGGTGGAAACACCATATATTTT. Its protein is CASSDSGGGNTIYF.

This chain joins TRBV10-3 and TRBJ2-7, with D possibly matching TRBD1 (5 bases). V lost 6 bases, J lost 3 bases, and 12 bases lay in between. Per the germline V gene, CDR1 is ENHRY and CDR2 is SYGVKD. The CDR3 has 13 amino acids. DNA of the CDR3: TGTGCCATCAGCCCGACAGTGATCTACGAGCAGTACTTC. It translates to CAISPTVIYEQYF.

The rearrangement links TRBV5-6 to TRBJ1-6, with a tentative D call TRBD1 (5 bases). Germline loops: CDR1 SGHDT, CDR2 YYEEEE. The V gene lost 0 bases and the J gene lost 4 bases, with 8 bases spanning the gap. The CDR3 runs to 15 residues. CDR3 amino acids: CASSLGGWYNSPLHF. The CDR3 coding sequence is TGTGCCAGCAGCTTGGGGGGGTGGTATAATTCACCCCTCCACTTT.

In nucleotides, the CDR3 is TGTGCCAGCAGCCAAGGACTAGCGGGAACCCAAGAGACCCAGTACTTC. It codes for CASSQGLAGTQETQYF. This chain links TRBV7-3 with TRBJ2-5; 12 bases are shared with TRBD2. The CDR3 extends over 16 amino acids. Germline assignment: CDR1 SGHTA and CDR2 FQGTGA. V lost 5 bases to trimming and J lost 1 base; unmatched junction nucleotides: 5.

V is TRBV6-5 and J is TRBJ2-1, with 9 positions matching TRBD2. The junction had 7 bases not matched to a gene; V was cut back by 6 bases and J by 4 bases. The length of the CDR3 is 15 residues. Per germline, CDR1 MNHEY and CDR2 SVGAGI. For the CDR3, the DNA is TGTGCCAGCAGACCCGCGGGGGGGCGTTACAATGAGCAGTTCTTC. Translated, it gives CASRPAGGRYNEQFF.

The rearrangement uses TRBV9 and TRBJ2-2; possible D gene TRBD1, 5 bases. The germline CDR1 and CDR2 sequences are SGDLS and YYNGEE. The CDR3 runs to 16 residues. Trimming pared 3 bases from V and 4 bases from J, leaving 16 bases between. CDR3 DNA sequence: TGTGCCAGCAGCGCGGATAGGGGAACGGGCACCGGGGAGCTGTTTTTT. Translating gives CASSADRGTGTGELFF.

This clone is a singleton in its sample. V and J are TRBV28 and TRBJ1-1; 9 bases fit TRBD1. CDR1 and CDR2 (germline): MDHEN, SYDVKM. V lost 6 bases to trimming and J lost 2 bases; unmatched junction nucleotides: 10. The CDR3 length is 16 residues. This CDR3 reads CASSRQGGEFNTEAFF. The CDR3 nucleotides read TGTGCCAGCAGCCGACAGGGGGGGGAATTCAACACTGAAGCTTTCTTT.

V and J are TRBV19 and TRBJ1-2; tentatively, D is TRBD1 (6 bases). This CDR3 has 15 residues. Per germline, CDR1 LNHDA and CDR2 SQIVND (reference sequence). The ends were cut back, 5 bases at V and 4 bases at J, with 17 bases in the middle. The CDR3 region has the DNA TGTGCCAGTAGTGTCAGGGGTCCCCCCGTCTATGGCTACACCTTC. It translates to CASSVRGPPVYGYTF.

The chain recombines TRBV19 with TRBJ1-2; TRBD1 aligns across 8 bases. V shed 5 bases, J shed 2 bases, and the junction held 4 bases outside the gene matches. The CDR3 covers 14 residues. Germline lookup yields CDR1 LNHDA and CDR2 SQIVND (reference sequence). The CDR3 is CASSVDRGNYGYTF. The CDR3 bases are TGTGCCAGTAGTGTCGACAGGGGCAACTATGGCTACACCTTC.

This rearrangement joins TRBV10-3 to TRBJ1-1, with D unresolved. This CDR3 has 13 amino acids. Deletions cut 4 bases from V and 1 base from J, with 7 bases between. Germline V gene data show CDR1 as ENHRY and CDR2 as SYGVKD. The CDR3 sequence is CAISGWENTEAFF. Written as DNA, the CDR3 is TGTGCCATCAGTGGATGGGAGAACACTGAAGCTTTCTTT.

The J gene is TRBJ2-1, the V gene TRBV6-5, with unresolved D. CDR1 and CDR2 from the germline V gene are MNHEY and SVGAGI. The CDR3 is 12 amino acids. V dropped 5 bases and J dropped 5 bases, with 7 bases sitting between them. The DNA of the CDR3 is TGTGCCAGCAGTAGGACCCACAATGAGCAGTTCTTC. Translated, it gives CASSRTHNEQFF.

The rearrangement uses TRBV5-1 and TRBJ1-1; D is possibly TRBD1 (5 bases). The CDR3 runs 15 residues. V lost 3 bases and J 1 base, leaving 13 bases between the germline ends. CDR1 is SGHRS and CDR2 is YFSETQ in the germline V gene. This CDR3 is CASSYSGTGNTEAFF. The CDR3 DNA is TGCGCCAGCAGCTACTCCGGGACGGGGAACACTGAAGCTTTCTTT.

This chain joins TRBV7-2 and TRBJ2-5; tentatively, D is TRBD1 (5 bases). The CDR3 is 14 amino acids. Germline V lookup: CDR1 SGHTA, CDR2 FQGNSA. With 5 bases removed from V and 5 bases from J, the gap between germline ends came to 15 bases. CDR3 in DNA: TGTGCCAGCAGCCAGGGTGGTAGAGTGGAGACCCAGTACTTC. Encoded protein: CASSQGGRVETQYF.

The chain employs TRBV20-1 and TRBJ1-2, with 8 positions matching TRBD1. Germline loops: CDR1 DFQATT, CDR2 SNEGSKA (reference sequence). The CDR3 consists of 12 residues. V shed 3 bases and J 6 bases; nucleotides not matched to a gene: 3. DNA of the CDR3: TGCAGTGCTAGTGCAGGGGGCGATGGCTACACCTTC. Its protein product is CSASAGGDGYTF.